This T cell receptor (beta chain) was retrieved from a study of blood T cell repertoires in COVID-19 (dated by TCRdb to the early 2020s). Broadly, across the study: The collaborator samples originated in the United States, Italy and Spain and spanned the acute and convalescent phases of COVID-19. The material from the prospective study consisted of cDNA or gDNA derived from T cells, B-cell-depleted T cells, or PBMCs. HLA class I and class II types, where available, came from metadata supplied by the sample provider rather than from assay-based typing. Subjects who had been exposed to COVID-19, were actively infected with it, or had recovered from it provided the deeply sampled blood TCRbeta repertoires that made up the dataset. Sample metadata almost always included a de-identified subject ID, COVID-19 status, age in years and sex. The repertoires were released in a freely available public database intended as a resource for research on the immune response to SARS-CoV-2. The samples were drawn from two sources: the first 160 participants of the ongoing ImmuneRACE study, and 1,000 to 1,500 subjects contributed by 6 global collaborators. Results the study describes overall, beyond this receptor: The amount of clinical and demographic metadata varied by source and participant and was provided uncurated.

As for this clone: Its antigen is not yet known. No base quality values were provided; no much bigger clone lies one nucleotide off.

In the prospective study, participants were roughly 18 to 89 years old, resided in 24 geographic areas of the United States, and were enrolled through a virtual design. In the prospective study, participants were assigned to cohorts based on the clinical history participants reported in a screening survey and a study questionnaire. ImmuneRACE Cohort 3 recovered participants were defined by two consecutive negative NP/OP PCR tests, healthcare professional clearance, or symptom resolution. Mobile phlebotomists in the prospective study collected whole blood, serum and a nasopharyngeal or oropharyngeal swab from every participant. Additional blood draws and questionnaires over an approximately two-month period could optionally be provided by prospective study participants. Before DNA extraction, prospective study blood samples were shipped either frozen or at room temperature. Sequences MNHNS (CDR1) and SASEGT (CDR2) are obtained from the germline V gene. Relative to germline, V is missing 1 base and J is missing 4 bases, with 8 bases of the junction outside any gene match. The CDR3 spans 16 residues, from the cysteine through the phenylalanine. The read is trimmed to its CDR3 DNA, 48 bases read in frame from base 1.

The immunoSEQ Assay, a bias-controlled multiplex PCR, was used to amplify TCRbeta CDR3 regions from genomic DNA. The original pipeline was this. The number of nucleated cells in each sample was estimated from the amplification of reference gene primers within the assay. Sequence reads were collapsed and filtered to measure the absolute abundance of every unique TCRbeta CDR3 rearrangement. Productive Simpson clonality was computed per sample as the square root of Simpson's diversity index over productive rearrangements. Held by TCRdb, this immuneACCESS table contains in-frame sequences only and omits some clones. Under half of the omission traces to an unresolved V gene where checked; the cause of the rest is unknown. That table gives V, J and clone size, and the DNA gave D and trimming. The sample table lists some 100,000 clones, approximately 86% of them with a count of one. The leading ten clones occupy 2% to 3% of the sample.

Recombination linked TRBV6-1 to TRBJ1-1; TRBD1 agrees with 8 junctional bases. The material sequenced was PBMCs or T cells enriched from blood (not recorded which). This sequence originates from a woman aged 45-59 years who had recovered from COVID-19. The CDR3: CASSEGAGGWGTEAFF. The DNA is TGTGCCAGCAGTGAAGGGGCAGGGGGCTGGGGCACTGAAGCTTTCTTT.